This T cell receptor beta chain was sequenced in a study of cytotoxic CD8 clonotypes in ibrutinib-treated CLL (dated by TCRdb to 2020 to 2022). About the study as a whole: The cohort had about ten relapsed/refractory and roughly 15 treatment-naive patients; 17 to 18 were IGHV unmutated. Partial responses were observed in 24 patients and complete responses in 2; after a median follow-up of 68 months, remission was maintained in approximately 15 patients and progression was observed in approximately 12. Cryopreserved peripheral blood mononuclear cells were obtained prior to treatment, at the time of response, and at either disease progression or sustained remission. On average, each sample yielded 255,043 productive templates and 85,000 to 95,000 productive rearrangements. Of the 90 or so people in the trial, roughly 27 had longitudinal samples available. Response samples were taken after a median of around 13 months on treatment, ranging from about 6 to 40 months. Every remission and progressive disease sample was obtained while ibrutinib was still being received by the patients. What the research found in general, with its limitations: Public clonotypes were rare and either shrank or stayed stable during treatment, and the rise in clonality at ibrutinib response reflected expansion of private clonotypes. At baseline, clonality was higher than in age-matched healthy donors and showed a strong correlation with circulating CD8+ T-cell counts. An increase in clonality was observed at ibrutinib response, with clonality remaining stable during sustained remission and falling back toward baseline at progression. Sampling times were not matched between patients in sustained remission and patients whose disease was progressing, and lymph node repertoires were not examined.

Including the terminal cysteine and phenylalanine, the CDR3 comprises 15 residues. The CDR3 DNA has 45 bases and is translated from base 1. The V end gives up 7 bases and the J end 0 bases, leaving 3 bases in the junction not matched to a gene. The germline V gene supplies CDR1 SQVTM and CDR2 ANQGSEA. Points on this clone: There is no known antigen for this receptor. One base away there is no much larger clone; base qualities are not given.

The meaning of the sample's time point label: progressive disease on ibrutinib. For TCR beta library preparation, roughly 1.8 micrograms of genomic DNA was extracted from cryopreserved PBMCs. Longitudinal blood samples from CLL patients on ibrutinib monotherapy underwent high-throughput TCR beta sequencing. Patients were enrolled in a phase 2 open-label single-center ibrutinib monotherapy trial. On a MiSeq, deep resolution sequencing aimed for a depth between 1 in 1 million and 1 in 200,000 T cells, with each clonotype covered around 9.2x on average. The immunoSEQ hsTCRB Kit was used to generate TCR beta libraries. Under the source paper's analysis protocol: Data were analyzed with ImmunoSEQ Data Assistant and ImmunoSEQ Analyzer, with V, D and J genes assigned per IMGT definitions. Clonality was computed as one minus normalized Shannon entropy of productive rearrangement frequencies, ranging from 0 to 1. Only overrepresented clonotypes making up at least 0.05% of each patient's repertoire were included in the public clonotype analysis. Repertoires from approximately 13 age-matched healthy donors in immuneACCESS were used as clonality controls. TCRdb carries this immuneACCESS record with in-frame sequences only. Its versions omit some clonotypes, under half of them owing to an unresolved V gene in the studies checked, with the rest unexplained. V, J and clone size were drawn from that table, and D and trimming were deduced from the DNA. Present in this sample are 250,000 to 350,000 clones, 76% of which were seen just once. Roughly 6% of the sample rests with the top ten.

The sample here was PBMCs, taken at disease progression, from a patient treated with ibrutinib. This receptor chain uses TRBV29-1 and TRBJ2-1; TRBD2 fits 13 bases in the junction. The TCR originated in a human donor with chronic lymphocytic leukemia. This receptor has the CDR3 CSAGTSGVSYNEQFF. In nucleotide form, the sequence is TGCAGCGCCGGGACTAGCGGGGTCTCCTACAATGAGCAGTTCTTC.